This paragraph reports one T cell receptor (beta chain). Its antigen remains unidentified. The data originate from a study of blood T cells in healthy people across ages. Findings and limits, study-wide: Diversity of TCR beta correlated strongly with naive T cell percentage.

Donors ranged from about 6 to 95 years old and were healthy Caucasians in Russia. The use of a sample-barcoded 5' primer and a J-beta primer mix characterized a second PCR of roughly 6 to 11 cycles. A single record per CDR3 protein comes from TCRdb applying MiXCR to the 5' RACE reads. In the table there are 1.5 million to 2 million distinct CDR3 sequences, around 48% of which are singletons. The sequence was collected from a middle-aged woman in good health. Sequenced sample: blood.

The CDR3 reads CASSLSDRDVSNEQFF. For the CDR3, the DNA is TGTGCCAGCAGTTTATCCGACAGGGATGTCTCCAATGAGCAGTTCTTC. The chain carries TRBV28 and TRBJ2-1; 7 positions agree with TRBD1. The V gene end was trimmed by 1 base and the J gene end by 6 bases; junction bases not matched to a gene: 9. The CDR3 is made up of 16 amino acids. Germline CDR1 is MDHEN and CDR2 is SYDVKM.